This T cell receptor (beta chain) was recovered during a study of T cells after yellow fever vaccination. Regarding the study as a whole: Peak timing came faster in the weaker secondary response, day 5 versus 15.

J lost 5 bases, V lost 7 bases, and 3 bases had no gene match. The CDR3 extends over 13 amino acids. Germline V gene lookup returns CDR1 MNHEY and CDR2 SMNVEV (reference sequence). In TCRdb, the 5' RACE reads were re-called with MiXCR into one record per CDR3 protein. This sample has hundreds of thousands of distinct CDR3 sequences; 8.7% occur once, and the top ten carry roughly 18%. This clonotype has more than one count but fewer than ten. The antigen is unknown. This specimen consisted of PBMCs, obtained on the day of the first yellow fever vaccination. The origin of this receptor is a man aged 18 to 29 who received the YFV17D yellow fever vaccine. The genes are TRBV27 and TRBJ1-1; TRBD1 matches 11 bases. CDR3 bases: TGTGCCAGCATGGGACAGGGGGATACTGAAGCTTTCTTT. Amino acids: CASMGQGDTEAFF.